This TCR beta chain was documented in a study of shared clonotypes between healthy human individuals. A deep-level run was used for the assay. Sequencing on ten immunoSEQ deep assay plates was performed for unsorted PBMC DNA. In the authors' workflow: Owing to the provision of junction-only sequences devoid of quality scores by immunoSEQ, filtering differed. TCRdb's table, derived via immunoSEQ multiplex PCR, lists solely in-frame clones and lacks some. From that table come the V and J calls and clone size; the DNA was used to work out D and trimming. The repertoire includes about 560,000 clones, 70% to 80% of them detected once, and 12% sits in the top ten. The CDR3 runs 16 residues. From germline, CDR1 is MNHEY and CDR2 SVGAGI. Trimming took 0 bases from V and 6 from J; bases not matched to a gene: 9. When samples were unsorted, roughly 91 million PBMCs were used for genomic DNA.

V gene TRBV6-5 combines with J gene TRBJ2-3; 7 positions match TRBD2. This clonotype was obtained from a woman between 40 and 50 years old in good health. Some clones in this sample may be carry-over from other donors' samples. The sequenced sample consisted of PBMCs. The CDR3 protein is CASSYSGGGPVDTQYF. CDR3 in DNA: TGTGCCAGCAGTTACTCGGGGGGAGGGCCCGTTGATACGCAGTATTTT.